Shown below are 12 T cell receptor beta chains from a single sample sequenced in a study of blood T cell repertoires in COVID-19. Clones were read by immunoSEQ multiplex PCR, and TCRdb kept only the in-frame ones, dropping some. The sample shows more than 200,000 clones, over 75% of them seen only once. Sequenced: peripheral blood. The receptors shown here come from a woman of 80 years or more with acute or convalescent COVID-19.

The chain recombines TRBV10-3 with TRBJ2-5; no clear D gene. CDR1 ENHRY and CDR2 SYGVKD come from the germline V gene. V lost 4 bases and J lost 5, with 11 bases in between. The CDR3 has 13 residues. The CDR3 spells CAISGPLLETQYF. In DNA form, the CDR3 reads TGTGCCATCAGTGGGCCTCTTTTGGAGACCCAGTACTTC.

V and J are TRBV7-2 and TRBJ2-5, with a weak D call TRBD2 (5 bases). The ends were cut back, 5 bases at V and 3 bases at J, with 13 bases in the middle. There are 14 residues in the CDR3. The germline CDR1 and CDR2 sequences are SGHTA and FQGNSA. The CDR3 protein is CASSPRRGKETQYF. Here the CDR3 DNA reads TGTGCCAGCAGCCCCAGACGAGGGAAAGAGACCCAGTACTTC.

This chain uses TRBV5-8 with TRBJ2-1, with 7 positions matching TRBD2. V lost 4 bases, J lost 3 bases, and 7 bases stayed unmatched. The CDR3 consists of 15 residues. Per germline, CDR1 SGHTS and CDR2 YDEGEE. Here the CDR3 reads CASSLGASGYNEQFF. CDR3 nucleotide sequence: TGTGCCAGCAGCCTAGGGGCTAGCGGCTACAATGAGCAGTTCTTC.

The chain links TRBV23-1 to TRBJ1-2, with D unresolved. TRBV23-1 is placed among ORFs of uncertain function. V lost 4 bases and J 2 bases, leaving 14 bases between the germline ends. CDR3 length: 15 amino acids. The CDR3 DNA follows: TGCGCCAGCAGTCCCGAAACGGTCTGCAACTATGGCTACACCTTC. Translated: CASSPETVCNYGYTF.

This clone was picked up one time. The chain carries TRBV5-1 and TRBJ2-7; weak D call: TRBD1 (6 bases). This CDR3 spans 13 amino acids. V was clipped by 4 bases and J by 2 bases, with 10 bases between them. The germline gives CDR1 SGHRS, CDR2 YFSETQ. CDR3 in DNA: TGCGCCAGCAGCGGGACAAGTGCCTACGAGCAGTACTTC. Its translation is CASSGTSAYEQYF.

The chain uses TRBV29-1 and TRBJ2-2, with 8 nucleotides matching TRBD2. The CDR3 is made up of 14 amino acids. V was pared by 4 bases and J by 2 bases, with 3 bases of the junction left unmatched. The germline CDR1 and CDR2 sequences are SQVTM and ANQGSEA. CDR3 DNA: TGCAGCGTTGGGCGGGGGGACAACACCGGGGAGCTGTTTTTT. Protein: CSVGRGDNTGELFF.

This chain joins TRBV7-8 and TRBJ1-5; 10 nucleotides align to TRBD1. CDR3 length equals 15 residues. The trim removed 5 bases at V and 2 bases at J, leaving 3 bases unmatched. Germline assignment: CDR1 SGHVS and CDR2 FQNEAQ. For the CDR3, the DNA is TGTGCCAGCAGCCGAGGACAGGGGGGCAATCAGCCCCAGCATTTT. Its protein is CASSRGQGGNQPQHF.

The chain joins TRBV5-1 to TRBJ2-2; 8 bases are shared with TRBD2. The CDR3 has 15 amino acids. Germline CDR1 is SGHRS and CDR2 is YFSETQ. Germline trimming cut 0 bases from V and 6 bases from J; bases unmatched to any gene: 4. Here the CDR3 reads CASSLGGLESGELFF. The DNA of the CDR3 is TGCGCCAGCAGCTTGGGGGGACTAGAATCCGGGGAGCTGTTTTTT.

The chain uses TRBV5-6 and TRBJ2-5; the D gene is possibly TRBD1 (6 bases). V was shortened by 0 bases and J by 6 bases, with 12 bases between the two germline ends. This CDR3 comprises 14 residues. Germline CDR1 SGHDT, CDR2 YYEEEE. In DNA, the CDR3 is TGTGCCAGCAGCTTGGAACAGGGCCGGAAGACCCAGTACTTC. Protein product: CASSLEQGRKTQYF.

The chain couples TRBV5-6 to TRBJ2-5; D possibly corresponds to TRBD1 (5 bases). V was pared by 0 bases and J by 4 bases, with 10 bases between. The CDR3 covers 14 residues. Germline CDR1 is SGHDT and CDR2 is YYEEEE. CDR3 region: CASSLVDKSETQYF. The CDR3 nucleotides are TGTGCCAGCAGCTTGGTGGACAAATCAGAGACCCAGTACTTC.

The chain has TRBV10-3 and TRBJ2-3; TRBD1 matches 10 bases. V gave up 2 bases and J gave up 6 bases; unmatched junction bases: 8. This CDR3 is 16 amino acids long. Looked up from germline, CDR1 is ENHRY and CDR2 is SYGVKD. This chain's CDR3 is CAISERDRGGDDTQYF. DNA of the CDR3: TGTGCCATCAGTGAGCGGGACAGGGGTGGAGACGATACGCAGTATTTT.

This chain connects TRBV14 to TRBJ1-4; D unclear. Trimming shortened V by 1 base and J by 0 bases, and 12 bases separated the two germline ends. This CDR3 comprises 17 residues. Germline CDR1 and CDR2: SGHDN and FVKESK. CDR3 residues: CASSQGNRAATNEKLFF. CDR3 sequence (DNA): TGTGCCAGCAGCCAAGGAAACAGAGCTGCAACTAATGAAAAACTGTTTTTT.